This T cell receptor (beta chain) came from a study of long-term antiretroviral therapy in people with HIV. This clone has just one count. Its antigen is still unknown. Study-level findings and limits: Clonal populations expanded prior to ART predominated within the repertoire at all time points.

The assay used was immunoSEQ (version v3.0), run at survey level. The data were produced by immunoSEQ multiplex PCR, yet TCRdb's version contains in-frame clones alone and is incomplete. The sample includes about 20,000 clones, around three quarters of them seen just once. Germline CDR1 is MGHRA and CDR2 is YSYEKL. V lost 1 base to trimming and J lost 7 bases, with 17 bases between them. This CDR3 has 16 amino acids. The sample here was unsorted PBMCs, taken 2.9 years after starting antiretroviral therapy. This receptor was identified in a woman aged 25 to 45 with HIV. The J gene is TRBJ2-1, the V gene TRBV4-1; possible D gene TRBD1, 6 bases. The CDR3 coding sequence is TGCGCCAGCAGCCAAGTCGGACCAGGGGATTGGAATGAGCAGTTCTTC. It codes for CASSQVGPGDWNEQFF.